Listed here are 23 T cell receptor beta chains from one sample, sequenced in a study of shared clonotypes between healthy human individuals. Here immunoSEQ multiplex PCR was the method, and the copy in TCRdb shows in-frame clones only, minus some. The table has approximately 840,000 clones, just over 95% seen once. Naive CD8 cells lacked CD45RO and underwent positive selection for CCR7, leaving out terminally differentiated effector memory CD45RA+ cells. What was sequenced was naive CD8+ T cells sorted from blood. The receptors were gathered from a man aged 25-45 years in good health.

V usage is TRBV7-8 and J usage is TRBJ2-7; TRBD1 or TRBD2 may be the D gene (5 bases each). V gave up 5 bases and J gave up 5 bases, with 19 bases separating them. Germline CDR1 reads SGHVS; CDR2 reads FQNEAQ. The CDR3 runs 15 residues. The CDR3 DNA is TGTGCCAGCAGCGTCCTTGGGGACGGAACTCACGAGCAGTACTTC. It codes for CASSVLGDGTHEQYF. The variable domain in full, with the rest retrieved from reference TRBV7-8 and TRBJ2-7, is GAGVSQSPRYKVAKRGQDVALRCDPISGHVSLFWYQQALGQGPEFLTYFQNEAQLDKSGLPSDRFFAERPEGSVSTLKIQRTQQEDSAVYLCASSVLGDGTHEQYFGPGTRLTVT.

The rearrangement uses TRBV29-1 and TRBJ2-7; D is unresolved. The CDR3 sequence is 14 residues long. Deletions cut 1 base from V and 4 bases from J, with 14 bases between. Per germline, CDR1 SQVTM and CDR2 ANQGSEA. CDR3 sequence (DNA): TGCAGCGTTGAAGTAGAGGTTCAAGGGTACGAGCAGTACTTC. It yields the protein CSVEVEVQGYEQYF.

V usage is TRBV9 and J usage is TRBJ2-3; D may be TRBD1 or TRBD2 (5 bases each). Germline values: CDR1 SGDLS, CDR2 YYNGEE. This CDR3 has 14 amino acids. V was trimmed by 3 bases and J by 6 bases, leaving 14 bases between them. The CDR3 DNA is TGTGCCAGCAGCGGACACGGGGCAATGGATACGCAGTATTTT. Its protein product is CASSGHGAMDTQYF.

The chain couples TRBV27 to TRBJ2-1, with unresolved D. Trimming took 7 bases from V and 9 from J, leaving 10 bases between them. Per the germline V gene, CDR1 is MNHEY and CDR2 is SMNVEV (reference sequence). CDR3 length: 11 amino acids. For the CDR3, the DNA is TGTGCCAGCAAGGCGATGAGTGAGCAGTTCTTC. Residues: CASKAMSEQFF.

This clone was observed a single time. The chain couples TRBV10-3 to TRBJ2-3; D gene ambiguous. Between the trimmed V and J ends, which lost 10 bases and 6 bases, there was a span of 8 bases. Germline loops: CDR1 ENHRY, CDR2 SYGVKD. CDR3 size: 10 residues. The CDR3 sequence is CATLYDTQYF. CDR3 DNA: TGTGCCACTTTATACGATACGCAGTATTTT.

This clone is a singleton in its sample. The V gene is TRBV4-1, the J gene TRBJ2-1, with TRBD2 matching over 11 bases. V dropped 4 bases and J dropped 2; count of bases not matched to a gene: 4. The CDR3 is 16 residues long. Germline V CDR1 and CDR2: MGHRA, YSYEKL. CDR3 sequence: CASSPLAGGPYNEQFF. CDR3 coding DNA: TGCGCCAGCAGCCCGTTAGCGGGAGGGCCCTACAATGAGCAGTTCTTC.

This chain uses TRBV28 with TRBJ2-1; no reliable D call. Germline CDR1 and CDR2: MDHEN and SYDVKM. Trimming took off 3 bases at V and 7 bases at J, with 7 bases between the two ends. The CDR3 has 12 amino acids. The CDR3 spells CASSFPSNEQFF. The CDR3 region has the DNA TGTGCCAGCAGTTTCCCCTCTAATGAGCAGTTCTTC.

The rearrangement links TRBV27 to TRBJ1-5, with D hard to call. The length of the CDR3 is 16 residues. V dropped 3 bases and J dropped 0 bases, with 12 bases sitting between them. Germline lookup yields CDR1 MNHEY and CDR2 SMNVEV (reference sequence). The CDR3 DNA sequence: TGTGCCAGCAGTTTTGGCAGTAAAAGTAGCAATCAGCCCCAGCATTTT. Its translation: CASSFGSKSSNQPQHF.

The rearrangement links TRBV14 to TRBJ2-5; TRBD1 is a possible D gene (5 bases). V was cut by 0 bases and J by 4 bases, with 15 bases left in between. This CDR3 contains 16 residues. Germline V lookup: CDR1 SGHDN, CDR2 FVKESK. CDR3 amino acids: CASSQDYPAGLETQYF. The CDR3 DNA follows: TGTGCCAGCAGCCAAGATTATCCGGCAGGGCTAGAGACCCAGTACTTC.

This chain's CDR3 is CASSRETGSLNEQFF. CDR3 bases: TGTGCCAGCAGCCGTGAGACAGGGTCCTTGAATGAGCAGTTCTTC. The chain employs TRBV11-2 and TRBJ2-1; TRBD1 agrees at 7 bases. Germline CDR1 and CDR2: SGHAT and FQNNGV. The CDR3 runs to 15 residues. Trimming cost V 5 bases and J 7 bases; bases outside gene matches: 11.

The rearrangement joins TRBV15 to TRBJ1-5; the D is unclear. Germline V lookup: CDR1 LNHNV, CDR2 YYDKDF (reference sequence). Trimming pared 1 base from V and 2 bases from J, leaving 6 bases between. This CDR3 is 14 amino acids long. DNA of the CDR3: TGTGCCACCAGCAGAGCGAGGGGCAATCAGCCCCAGCATTTT. Protein sequence: CATSRARGNQPQHF.

This rearrangement joins TRBV19 to TRBJ1-2; 7 positions match TRBD1. Germline V CDR1 and CDR2: LNHDA, SQIVND (reference sequence). V trimming: 3 bases; J trimming: 4 bases; junction bases outside the gene matches: 5. This CDR3 is 14 amino acids long. The CDR3 bases are TGTGCCAGTAGTATTGCCGGGACAGCCTATGGCTACACCTTC. Amino acid sequence: CASSIAGTAYGYTF.

The chain joins TRBV6-1 to TRBJ2-1; the D gene is possibly TRBD2 (5 bases). The CDR3 has 12 amino acids. Germline V CDR1 and CDR2: MNHNS, SASEGT. Trimming stripped 4 bases from V and 8 bases from J, with 9 bases between. DNA of the CDR3: TGTGCCAGCAGTGCCCTGGGAGATGAGCAGTTCTTC. Protein product: CASSALGDEQFF.

The rearrangement links TRBV4-1 to TRBJ2-7, with 8 bases matching TRBD2. CDR1 MGHRA and CDR2 YSYEKL come from the germline V gene. Trimming at V came to 6 bases and at J to 2 bases, leaving 3 bases not matched to a gene. The length of the CDR3 is 13 residues. The CDR3 nucleotides read TGCGCCAGCAGGGGACTAGGGGCCTACGAGCAGTACTTC. Translation: CASRGLGAYEQYF.

The J gene is TRBJ2-7, the V gene TRBV7-3, with D perhaps TRBD2 (5 bases). The germline V gene has CDR1 SGHTA and CDR2 FQGTGA. The CDR3 covers 13 residues. V was trimmed by 3 bases and J by 2 bases, leaving 8 bases between them. CDR3 in DNA: TGTGCCAGCAGCTTCGGGCGGGCCTACGAGCAGTACTTC. Encoded protein: CASSFGRAYEQYF.

V is TRBV7-8 and J is TRBJ2-7; tentative D call: TRBD2 (6 bases). Germline V lookup: CDR1 SGHVS, CDR2 FQNEAQ. V was shortened by 5 bases and J by 3 bases, with 17 bases between the two germline ends. CDR3 length equals 15 residues. CDR3 sequence reads: CASSQPPGEYYEQYF. Here the CDR3 DNA reads TGTGCCAGCAGCCAGCCTCCGGGAGAGTACTACGAGCAGTACTTC.

This chain joins TRBV29-1 and TRBJ2-1; 16 nucleotides match TRBD2. V was pared by 5 bases and J by 0 bases, with 7 bases of the junction left unmatched. This CDR3 contains 18 residues. The germline V gene has CDR1 SQVTM and CDR2 ANQGSEA. The CDR3 region is CSVWGLAGGESSYNEQFF. The CDR3 nucleotides are TGCAGCGTTTGGGGACTAGCGGGAGGGGAAAGCTCCTACAATGAGCAGTTCTTC.

This chain joins TRBV5-1 and TRBJ2-7; TRBD1 agrees at 11 bases. V shed 3 bases, J shed 7 bases, and the junction held 9 bases outside the gene matches. This CDR3 is built from 15 residues. Per the germline V gene, CDR1 is SGHRS and CDR2 is YFSETQ. CDR3 coding DNA: TGCGCCAGCAGCTACCCGGGACAGGGGGTTGGAGAGCAGTACTTC. As protein: CASSYPGQGVGEQYF.

The J gene is TRBJ1-5, the V gene TRBV28; no definite D call. The V end was cut by 9 bases, the J end by 3 bases, with 9 bases between. The CDR3 runs to 12 residues. Germline assignment: CDR1 MDHEN and CDR2 SYDVKM. The CDR3 bases are TGTGCCAGTCGACCAGACAATCAGCCCCAGCATTTT. It is translated as CASRPDNQPQHF. The whole variable domain, filled in from reference TRBV28 and TRBJ1-5, reads DVKVTQSSRYLVKRTGEKVFLECVQDMDHENMFWYRQDPGLGLRLIYFSYDVKMKEKGDIPEGYSVSREKKERFSLILESASTNQTSMYLCASRPDNQPQHFGDGTRLSIL.

The chain employs TRBV4-3 and TRBJ2-2; 9 positions agree with TRBD2. CDR1 LGHNA and CDR2 YSLEER come from the germline V gene. The CDR3 length is 15 residues. After removal of 1 base from V and 5 bases from J, the junction contained 2 bases not matched to a gene. The CDR3 sequence is CASSQGLAGTGELFF. The CDR3 nucleotides are TGCGCCAGCAGCCAAGGGCTAGCGGGAACCGGGGAGCTGTTTTTT.

The rearrangement uses TRBV27 and TRBJ2-5; no reliable D call. V lost 8 bases to trimming and J lost 1 base, with 2 bases between them. The CDR3 sequence is 10 residues long. CDR1 is MNHEY, CDR2 SMNVEV, per germline (reference sequence). CDR3 nucleotides: TGTGCCAGCGGCCAAGAGACCCAGTACTTC. As protein: CASGQETQYF.

As for this clone: Other DNA sequences of this sample code for an identical CDR3. The chain joins TRBV27 to TRBJ1-5; D gene ambiguous. The CDR3 length is 14 residues. V dropped 2 bases and J dropped 5 bases, with 10 bases sitting between them. From germline, CDR1 is MNHEY and CDR2 SMNVEV (reference sequence). The CDR3 DNA is TGTGCCAGCAGTTTAAGTTCGGGTTATCAGCCCCAGCATTTT. As protein: CASSLSSGYQPQHF.

The chain employs TRBV4-1 and TRBJ2-3; unclear D gene. Trimming took off 1 base at V and 2 bases at J, with 10 bases between the two ends. The CDR3 covers 15 residues. The germline CDR1 and CDR2 sequences are MGHRA and YSYEKL. The CDR3 DNA sequence: TGCGCCAGCAGCCAAGTCTCCCCGAACACAGATACGCAGTATTTT. As protein: CASSQVSPNTDTQYF.